Listed here are 9 T cell receptor beta chains from one sample, sequenced in a study of blood T cell repertoires in COVID-19. Using immunoSEQ multiplex PCR, the repertoire was profiled, and TCRdb retains in-frame clones only, with some absent. The table records 100,000 to 150,000 clones, approximately 84% of them present only once. Sequenced input: peripheral blood. These receptors originate from a man aged 55 to 69 with acute or convalescent COVID-19.

V usage is TRBV3-1 (or the pseudogene TRBV3-2) and J usage is TRBJ2-7; tentative D call: TRBD2 (6 bases). Germline V lookup: CDR1 LGHDT, CDR2 YNNKEL (reference sequence). The CDR3 sequence is 15 residues long. V lost 4 bases and J 0 bases, leaving 13 bases between the germline ends. CDR3 sequence (DNA): TGTGCCAGCAGCCCGGATTTGCGGGGCTCCTACGAGCAGTACTTC. Protein sequence: CASSPDLRGSYEQYF.

V gene TRBV2 combines with J gene TRBJ2-7, with D maybe TRBD1 (6 bases). Looked up from germline, CDR1 is SNHLY and CDR2 is FYNNEI. Trimming cost V 6 bases and J 1 base, with 13 bases left between them. The CDR3 runs 14 residues. In DNA, the CDR3 is TGTGCCAGCAGCGGGCCTCAGGGGTCCTACGAGCAGTACTTC. This codes for CASSGPQGSYEQYF.

The chain couples TRBV27 to TRBJ2-5; TRBD1 matches at 8 bases. Germline V gene lookup returns CDR1 MNHEY and CDR2 SMNVEV (reference sequence). V trimming: 3 bases; J trimming: 5 bases; junction bases outside the gene matches: 17. The CDR3 contains 18 residues. The CDR3 spells CASSFPPGQAVVRETQYF. The CDR3 DNA follows: TGTGCCAGCAGTTTTCCCCCGGGACAGGCTGTGGTTAGGGAGACCCAGTACTTC.

V is TRBV5-1 and J is TRBJ2-7; TRBD1 is a possible D gene (6 bases). There are 16 residues in the CDR3. V was cut by 4 bases and J by 1 base, with 18 bases left in between. In germline, CDR1 is SGHRS, CDR2 YFSETQ. The CDR3 sequence is CASSPVPGHTSYEQYF. The CDR3 region has the DNA TGCGCCAGCAGCCCTGTCCCGGGACACACATCCTACGAGCAGTACTTC.

This clone has just a few counts. The chain uses TRBV7-7 and TRBJ1-5, with 7 bases fitting TRBD1. The germline V gene encodes CDR1 SSHAT and CDR2 FNYEAQ (reference sequence). The CDR3 covers 18 residues. The trim removed 6 bases at V and 0 bases at J, leaving 14 bases unmatched. The CDR3 loop is CASRQTGTDEFSNQPQHF. CDR3 DNA: TGTGCCAGCAGGCAAACCGGGACAGACGAATTTAGCAATCAGCCCCAGCATTTT. The variable domain in full, completed from reference TRBV7-7 and TRBJ1-5, reads GAGVSQSPRYKVTKRGQDVTLRCDPISSHATLYWYQQALGQGPEFLTYFNYEAQPDKSGLPSDRFSAERPEGSISTLTIQRTEQRDSAMYRCASRQTGTDEFSNQPQHFGDGTRLSIL.

The rearrangement links TRBV13 to TRBJ2-7; unclear D gene. The V end lost 4 bases, the J end lost 1 base, and 11 bases lay between the germline ends. CDR1 PRHDT and CDR2 FYEKMQ come from the germline V gene (reference sequence). This CDR3 comprises 14 residues. CDR3 amino acids: CASSSKSGSYEQYF. The CDR3 coding sequence is TGTGCCAGCAGCTCCAAGTCCGGGTCCTACGAGCAGTACTTC.

Written as DNA, the CDR3 is TGTGCCAGCAGCCAGGGAGGGCTCTCTGGGGCCAACGTCCTGACTTTC. Encoded protein: CASSQGGLSGANVLTF. The rearrangement links TRBV3-1 (or the pseudogene TRBV3-2) to TRBJ2-6; TRBD2 matches 7 bases. The germline V gene has CDR1 LGHDT and CDR2 YNNKEL (reference sequence). The CDR3 runs to 16 residues. The trim removed 3 bases at V and 0 bases at J, leaving 2 bases unmatched.

This rearrangement joins TRBV24-1 to TRBJ2-6; no clear D. The CDR3 is 13 amino acids. Between the trimmed V and J ends, which lost 4 bases and 3 bases, there was a span of 3 bases. Germline-derived CDR1 and CDR2 are KGHDR and SFDVKD. The CDR3 protein is CATSDGGANVLTF. CDR3 sequence (DNA): TGTGCCACCAGTGACGGTGGGGCCAACGTCCTGACTTTC.

This rearrangement joins TRBV11-2 to TRBJ2-4; tentatively, D is TRBD1 (6 bases). This CDR3 comprises 15 residues. V lost 1 base and J lost 4, with 11 bases in between. Germline V gene lookup returns CDR1 SGHAT and CDR2 FQNNGV. CDR3 DNA sequence: TGTGCCAGCAGCTTAGCAGAGGACAGAAAAAACATTCAGTACTTC. It codes for CASSLAEDRKNIQYF.